The 22 T cell receptor beta chains given below trace back to one sample, sequenced in a study of shared clonotypes between healthy human individuals (dated by TCRdb to the early 2020s). Library construction relied on the immunoSEQ multiplex PCR assay. This is the immuneACCESS table as TCRdb keeps it, with only in-frame sequences that have V and J called. A part of the clones is gone; compared with another copy, unresolved V genes explain less than half, and the rest is unexplained. A total of some 2.1 million clones appear in this sample, around 95% of them only once. In total, the top ten clones hold around 0.13% of the sample. The specimen sequenced was naive CD4+ T cells sorted from blood. In the paper's terms, the cell subset or site label means: CD45RA+ positively selected. The origin of the receptors is a man between 18 and 29 years old in good health.

This chain links TRBV18 with TRBJ2-1; D unclear. The CDR3 runs to 13 residues. Germline V CDR1 and CDR2: KGHSH, LQKENI. Trimming removed 3 bases at V and 2 bases at J, with 5 bases between. The CDR3 spells CASSPQAYNEQFF. DNA for the CDR3: TGTGCCAGCTCACCCCAGGCCTACAATGAGCAGTTCTTC.

The J gene is TRBJ2-7, the V gene TRBV7-2; 7 bases match TRBD2. Looked up from germline, CDR1 is SGHTA and CDR2 is FQGNSA. CDR3 length: 14 residues. V shed 0 bases and J 7 bases; nucleotides not matched to a gene: 6. In DNA, the CDR3 is TGTGCCAGCAGCTTAGCGTCGGGAGGCCGGGAGCAGTACTTC. Its protein is CASSLASGGREQYF.

The chain uses TRBV19 and TRBJ2-3; 8 bases are shared with TRBD2. J gave up 5 bases and V 4 bases, and 5 bases lay outside the gene matches. CDR1 is LNHDA, CDR2 SQIVND, per germline (reference sequence). CDR3 length equals 14 residues. The CDR3 loop is CASSSPGLGDTQYF. In DNA, the CDR3 is TGTGCCAGTAGTAGCCCGGGACTAGGAGATACGCAGTATTTT. Full variable domain (outside the CDR3, taken from reference TRBV19 and TRBJ2-3): DGGITQSPKYLFRKEGQNVTLSCEQNLNHDAMYWYRQDPGQGLRLIYYSQIVNDFQKGDIAEGYSVSREKKESFPLTVTSAQKNPTAFYLCASSSPGLGDTQYFGPGTRLTVL.

This chain uses TRBV5-1 with TRBJ2-1, with D perhaps given as TRBD1 or TRBD2 (5 bases each). V gave up 6 bases and J gave up 0 bases, with 13 bases separating them. Germline V gene lookup returns CDR1 SGHRS and CDR2 YFSETQ. This CDR3 region has 15 residues. The CDR3 region is CASTSGAVSYNEQFF. CDR3 nucleotide sequence: TGCGCCAGCACCTCCGGGGCAGTCTCCTACAATGAGCAGTTCTTC.

This rearrangement joins TRBV28 to TRBJ2-7, with 8 bases fitting TRBD1. The CDR3 runs 15 residues. The V segment lost 6 bases and the J segment 3 bases; nucleotides outside the gene matches: 10. The germline V gene encodes CDR1 MDHEN and CDR2 SYDVKM. For the CDR3, the DNA is TGTGCCAGCAGACGAACAGGGGGAGAAAGCTACGAGCAGTACTTC. Translation gives CASRRTGGESYEQYF.

The chain joins TRBV2 to TRBJ2-1; perhaps TRBD2 as D (7 bases). Trimming shortened V by 3 bases and J by 16 bases, and 19 bases separated the two germline ends. The CDR3 loop spans 13 amino acids. CDR1 and CDR2 from the germline V gene are SNHLY and FYNNEI. The CDR3 loop is CASSEIRGGALFF. The CDR3 DNA sequence: TGTGCCAGCAGTGAGATACGTGGGGGGGCTCTCTTCTTC.

This chain links TRBV13 with TRBJ1-2; no reliable D call. Germline lookup yields CDR1 PRHDT and CDR2 FYEKMQ (reference sequence). The length of the CDR3 is 15 residues. Trimming left V 1 base short and J 7 bases short, with 16 bases between. CDR3 nucleotides: TGTGCCAGCAGCTTAGTGTCACAACCAATCTCTGGCTACACCTTC. It codes for CASSLVSQPISGYTF. The whole variable domain, remainder taken from reference TRBV13 and TRBJ1-2, is AAGVIQSPRHLIKEKRETATLKCYPIPRHDTVYWYQQGPGQDPQFLISFYEKMQSDKGSIPDRFSAQQFSDYHSELNMSSLELGDSALYFCASSLVSQPISGYTFGSGTRLTVV.

CDR3 nucleotides: TGTGCCAGCAGTTCCCGCACGGGGGATGGCTACACCTTC. Amino acid sequence: CASSSRTGDGYTF. The chain recombines TRBV6-1 with TRBJ1-2, with D possibly being TRBD1 (5 bases). Germline values: CDR1 MNHNS, CDR2 SASEGT. The length of the CDR3 is 13 residues. V lost 5 bases, J lost 6 bases, and 13 bases lay in between.

The chain links TRBV11-2 to TRBJ1-6, with D perhaps matching TRBD1 (5 bases). The CDR3 totals 14 residues. Germline CDR1 reads SGHAT; CDR2 reads FQNNGV. V dropped 0 bases and J dropped 11 bases, with 11 bases sitting between them. The CDR3 loop is CASSLDRVGAPLHF. CDR3 in DNA: TGTGCCAGCAGCTTAGACAGGGTGGGAGCACCCCTCCACTTT.

The genes are TRBV7-2 and TRBJ2-7; D is unclear. V was cut by 0 bases and J by 7 bases, with 10 bases left in between. CDR3 length: 13 residues. Germline values: CDR1 SGHTA, CDR2 FQGNSA. The CDR3, as DNA: TGTGCCAGCAGCTTAGCTCTAGGTTGGGAGCAGTACTTC. This sequence encodes CASSLALGWEQYF.

The rearrangement uses TRBV5-6 and TRBJ1-1, with D perhaps matching TRBD1 (5 bases). The V and J ends lost 3 bases and 4 bases respectively, with 13 bases between them. The CDR3 has 14 amino acids. Germline V gene data show CDR1 as SGHDT and CDR2 as YYEEEE. This chain's CDR3 is CASSSGTAGTEAFF. The CDR3 coding sequence is TGTGCCAGCAGCTCCGGGACCGCGGGCACTGAAGCTTTCTTT.

The chain employs TRBV4-3 and TRBJ2-2; D unclear. V gave up 3 bases and J gave up 8 bases, with 13 bases separating them. The CDR3 consists of 14 residues. The germline V gene has CDR1 LGHNA and CDR2 YSLEER. The CDR3: CASSQPTLGGELFF. The CDR3 coding sequence is TGCGCCAGCAGCCAGCCGACACTCGGGGGGGAGCTGTTTTTT.

The V gene is TRBV9, the J gene TRBJ2-2; D is unclear. Germline CDR1 reads SGDLS; CDR2 reads YYNGEE. The CDR3 has 12 amino acids. Trimming took 5 bases from V and 4 from J, leaving 6 bases between them. The CDR3 region is CASRGSTGELFF. The CDR3 DNA follows: TGTGCCAGCAGGGGATCCACCGGGGAGCTGTTTTTT.

V usage is TRBV10-3 and J usage is TRBJ2-3, with D maybe TRBD1 (6 bases). The CDR3 sequence is 16 residues long. Per the germline V gene, CDR1 is ENHRY and CDR2 is SYGVKD. Trimming stripped 6 bases from V and 2 bases from J, with 18 bases between. Written as DNA, the CDR3 is TGTGCCATCAGCAACTCCCGGGACACTTACACAGATACGCAGTATTTT. Its protein is CAISNSRDTYTDTQYF.

This chain joins TRBV7-9 and TRBJ2-1; D is uncertain. This CDR3 is 13 amino acids long. Germline V CDR1 and CDR2: SEHNR, FQNEAQ (reference sequence). The ends were cut back, 2 bases at V and 7 bases at J, with 9 bases in the middle. The CDR3, as DNA: TGTGCCAGCAGCTTAAGCCCCCAGAATGAGCAGTTCTTC. Translation: CASSLSPQNEQFF.

This rearrangement joins TRBV4-1 to TRBJ2-3; 8 bases are a match to TRBD1. Germline CDR1 and CDR2: MGHRA and YSYEKL. This CDR3 region has 14 residues. The V segment lost 6 bases and the J segment 3 bases; nucleotides outside the gene matches: 5. CDR3 nucleotides: TGCGCCAGCAGTCGAGACAGGGGTACAGATACGCAGTATTTT. Its translation is CASSRDRGTDTQYF.

The chain recombines TRBV5-1 with TRBJ2-1; TRBD2 matches 8 bases. CDR1 is SGHRS, CDR2 YFSETQ, per germline. The V segment lost 4 bases and the J segment 1 base; nucleotides outside the gene matches: 22. The CDR3 spans 21 residues. CDR3 in amino acids: CASSVLTSASILGVSYNEQFF. The CDR3 DNA reads TGCGCCAGCAGCGTCCTGACTAGCGCCTCCATACTGGGGGTATCCTACAATGAGCAGTTCTTC.

V and J are TRBV7-3 and TRBJ1-1; 8 bases agree with TRBD1. The CDR3 runs to 17 residues. Germline V CDR1 and CDR2: SGHTA, FQGTGA. J was trimmed by 2 bases and V by 1 base; bases with no gene match: 9. The CDR3 is CASSLSGQGGLNTEAFF. The DNA of the CDR3 is TGTGCCAGCAGCTTAAGCGGACAGGGAGGCCTAAACACTGAAGCTTTCTTT.

Written as DNA, the CDR3 is TGCGCCAGCAGGGGAGGGGCGAACACTGAAGCTTTCTTT. Translating gives CASRGGANTEAFF. The J gene is TRBJ1-1, the V gene TRBV5-1; possibly TRBD1 for D (5 bases). CDR3 length: 13 amino acids. With 5 bases removed from V and 1 base from J, the gap between germline ends came to 9 bases. Germline V gene sequence: CDR1 SGHRS, CDR2 YFSETQ.

The V and J genes are TRBV27 and TRBJ2-5, with D perhaps assigned TRBD1 or TRBD2 (5 bases each). The CDR3 has 14 residues. Germline lookup yields CDR1 MNHEY and CDR2 SMNVEV (reference sequence). V gave up 1 base and J gave up 4 bases, with 10 bases separating them. The DNA of the CDR3 is TGTGCCAGCAGTTTATTGAGGGGATCAGAGACCCAGTACTTC. It yields the protein CASSLLRGSETQYF.

This clone has just one count. This sequence joins TRBV19 and TRBJ1-1; D is possibly TRBD1 (5 bases). This CDR3 has 14 residues. V was trimmed by 1 base and J by 4 bases, leaving 10 bases between them. Germline V gives CDR1 LNHDA, CDR2 SQIVND (reference sequence). CDR3 amino acids: CASSIVRASTEAFF. CDR3 nucleotide sequence: TGTGCCAGTAGTATAGTCAGGGCGAGCACTGAAGCTTTCTTT.

A word on this clone: Other DNA sequences in the sample encode the same CDR3. The chain is built from TRBV7-2 and TRBJ2-3; D is unresolved. This CDR3 comprises 12 residues. V was shortened by 3 bases and J by 3 bases, with 4 bases between the two germline ends. Germline V gene data show CDR1 as SGHTA and CDR2 as FQGNSA. This chain's CDR3 is CASSFITDTQYF. CDR3 DNA: TGTGCCAGCAGCTTTATTACAGATACGCAGTATTTT.